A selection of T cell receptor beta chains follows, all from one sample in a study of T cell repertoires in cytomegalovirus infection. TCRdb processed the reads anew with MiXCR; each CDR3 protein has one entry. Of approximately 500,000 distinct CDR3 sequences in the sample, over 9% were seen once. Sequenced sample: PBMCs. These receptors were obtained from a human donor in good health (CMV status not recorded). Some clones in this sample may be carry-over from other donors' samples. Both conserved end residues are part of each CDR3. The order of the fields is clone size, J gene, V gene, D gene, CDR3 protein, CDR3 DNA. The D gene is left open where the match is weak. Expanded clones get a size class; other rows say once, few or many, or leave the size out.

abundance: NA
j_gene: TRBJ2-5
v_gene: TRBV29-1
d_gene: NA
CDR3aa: CSGDRLVGETQYF
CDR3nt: TGCAGCGGAGACAGGCTAGTTGGGGAGACCCAGTACTTC

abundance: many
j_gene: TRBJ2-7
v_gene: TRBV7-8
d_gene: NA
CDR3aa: CASSPDGSYEQYF
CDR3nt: TGTGCCAGCAGCCCGGACGGGTCCTACGAGCAGTACTTC

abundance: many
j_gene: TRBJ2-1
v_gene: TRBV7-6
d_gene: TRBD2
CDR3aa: CASSSPRTSNEQFF
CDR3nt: TGTGCCAGCAGCTCGCCTCGGACTAGCAATGAGCAGTTCTTC

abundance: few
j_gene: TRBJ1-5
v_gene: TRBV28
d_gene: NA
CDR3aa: CASAYRGFIGNQPQHF
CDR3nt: TGTGCCAGCGCATATCGTGGCTTTATCGGGAATCAGCCCCAGCATTTT

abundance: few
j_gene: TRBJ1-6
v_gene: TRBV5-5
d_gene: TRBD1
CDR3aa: CASSFLNRDRSSYNSPLHF
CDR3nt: TGTGCCAGCAGCTTCTTGAACCGGGACAGGAGCTCCTATAATTCACCCCTCCACTTT

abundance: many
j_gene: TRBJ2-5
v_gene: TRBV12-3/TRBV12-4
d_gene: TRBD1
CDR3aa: CASSIRTGNRETQYF
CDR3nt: TGTGCCAGCAGTATAAGGACAGGGAACAGAGAGACCCAGTACTTC

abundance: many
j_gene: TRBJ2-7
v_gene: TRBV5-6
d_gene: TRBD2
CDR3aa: CASSLGLAGSGNYEQYF
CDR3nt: TGTGCCAGCAGCTTGGGACTAGCGGGGAGTGGTAACTACGAGCAGTACTTC

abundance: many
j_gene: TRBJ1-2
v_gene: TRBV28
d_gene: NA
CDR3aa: CASTPATEWKLRTVKYGYTF
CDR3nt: TGTGCCAGCACCCCAGCAACCGAGTGGAAACTGAGAACGGTCAAGTATGGCTACACCTTC

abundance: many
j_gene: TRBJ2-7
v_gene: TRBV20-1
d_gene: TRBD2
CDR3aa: CSAPSGRASYEQYF
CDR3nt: TGCAGTGCTCCTAGCGGGAGGGCCTCCTACGAGCAGTACTTC

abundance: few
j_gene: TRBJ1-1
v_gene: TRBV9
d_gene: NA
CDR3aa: CASSVAGQLNTEAFF
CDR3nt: TGTGCCAGCAGCGTAGCTGGTCAGTTGAACACTGAAGCTTTCTTT

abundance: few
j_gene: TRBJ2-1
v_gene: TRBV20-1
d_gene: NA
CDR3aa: CSASGGQDEQFF
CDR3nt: TGCAGTGCTAGCGGGGGGCAGGATGAGCAGTTCTTC

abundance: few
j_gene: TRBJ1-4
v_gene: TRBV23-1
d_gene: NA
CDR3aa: CASSRSETTTNEKLFF
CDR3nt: TGCGCCAGCAGTCGGTCAGAAACTACAACTAATGAAAAACTGTTTTTT

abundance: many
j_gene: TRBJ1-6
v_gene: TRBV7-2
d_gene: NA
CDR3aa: CASSLALTSSYNSPLHF
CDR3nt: TGTGCCAGCAGCTTAGCGTTAACGAGCTCCTATAATTCACCCCTCCACTTT

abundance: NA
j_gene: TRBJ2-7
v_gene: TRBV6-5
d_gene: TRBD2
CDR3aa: CASREAGGLTYEQYF
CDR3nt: TGTGCCAGCAGAGAAGCGGGGGGGCTGACCTACGAGCAGTACTTC

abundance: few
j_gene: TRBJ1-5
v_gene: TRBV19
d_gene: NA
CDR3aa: CASRWGQTNQPQHF
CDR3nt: TGTGCCAGTAGATGGGGGCAGACGAATCAGCCCCAGCATTTT

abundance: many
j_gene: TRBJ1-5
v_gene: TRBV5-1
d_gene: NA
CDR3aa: CASSLGGGESNQPQHF
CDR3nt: TGCGCCAGCAGCTTGGGTGGGGGTGAGAGCAATCAGCCCCAGCATTTT

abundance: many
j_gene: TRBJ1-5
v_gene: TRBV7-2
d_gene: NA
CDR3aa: CASSVDRTQPQHF
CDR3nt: TGTGCCAGCAGCGTGGATAGAACTCAGCCCCAGCATTTT

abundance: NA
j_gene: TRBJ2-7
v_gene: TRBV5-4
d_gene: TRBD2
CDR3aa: CASSVSGTSDEQYF
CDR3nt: TGTGCCAGCAGCGTATCCGGGACTAGCGACGAGCAGTACTTC

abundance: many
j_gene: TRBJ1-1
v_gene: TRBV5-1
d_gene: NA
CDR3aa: CASSLSQPDTEAFF
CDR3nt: TGCGCCAGCAGCTTGTCACAGCCAGACACTGAAGCTTTCTTT

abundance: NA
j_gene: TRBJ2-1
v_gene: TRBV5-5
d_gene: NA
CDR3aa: CATAGNGFDEQFF
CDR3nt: TGTGCCACCGCGGGAAATGGTTTCGATGAGCAGTTCTTC

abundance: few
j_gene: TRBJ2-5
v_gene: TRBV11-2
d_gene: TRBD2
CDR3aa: CASSSTSGGQYF
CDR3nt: TGTGCCAGCAGCTCAACCAGCGGGGGCCAGTACTTC

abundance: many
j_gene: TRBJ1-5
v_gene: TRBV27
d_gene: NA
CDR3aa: CASSLVGQPQHF
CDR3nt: TGTGCCAGCAGCTTAGTGGGCCAGCCCCAGCATTTT

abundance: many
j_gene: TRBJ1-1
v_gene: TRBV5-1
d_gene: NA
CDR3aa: CASSLRDGTRNTEAFF
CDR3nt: TGCGCCAGCAGCTTAAGAGACGGGACAAGGAACACTGAAGCTTTCTTT

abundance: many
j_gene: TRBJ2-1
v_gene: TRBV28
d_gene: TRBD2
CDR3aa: CASSQSSSGAYNEQFF
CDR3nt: TGTGCCAGCAGTCAGTCCTCTAGCGGGGCCTACAATGAGCAGTTCTTC

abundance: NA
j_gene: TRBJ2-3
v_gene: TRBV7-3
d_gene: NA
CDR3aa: CASSSRDFSDTQYF
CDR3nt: TGTGCCAGCAGCTCCCGGGACTTTTCAGATACGCAGTATTTT

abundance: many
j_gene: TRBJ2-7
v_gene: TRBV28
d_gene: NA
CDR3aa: CASRRGWQDYEQYF
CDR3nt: TGTGCCAGCAGGAGGGGCTGGCAGGACTACGAGCAGTACTTC

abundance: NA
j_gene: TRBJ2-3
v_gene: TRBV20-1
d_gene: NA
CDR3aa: CSAPKGVADTQYF
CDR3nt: TGCAGTGCCCCCAAGGGGGTCGCAGATACGCAGTATTTT

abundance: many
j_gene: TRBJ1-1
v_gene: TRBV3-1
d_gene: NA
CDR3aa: CASSGDAGTEAFF
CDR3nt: TGTGCCAGCAGCGGTGACGCGGGGACTGAAGCTTTCTTT

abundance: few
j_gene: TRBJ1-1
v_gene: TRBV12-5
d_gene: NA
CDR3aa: CASGGVNTEAFF
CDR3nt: TGTGCTAGTGGTGGAGTGAACACTGAAGCTTTCTTT

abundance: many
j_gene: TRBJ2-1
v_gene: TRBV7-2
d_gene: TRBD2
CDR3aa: CASSVSGSWNLFF
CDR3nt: TGTGCCAGCAGCGTTAGCGGGAGCTGGAATCTGTTCTTC

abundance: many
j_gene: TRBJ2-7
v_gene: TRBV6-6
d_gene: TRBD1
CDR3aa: CASSYPTTGYSYEQYF
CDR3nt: TGTGCCAGCAGTTATCCCACGACAGGGTACTCCTACGAGCAGTACTTC

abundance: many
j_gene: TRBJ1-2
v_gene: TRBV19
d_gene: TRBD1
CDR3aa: CASGDRGRNYGYTF
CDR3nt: TGTGCCAGTGGGGACAGGGGCAGAAACTATGGCTACACCTTC

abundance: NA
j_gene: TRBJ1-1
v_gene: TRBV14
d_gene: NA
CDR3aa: CASSRGEGAFF
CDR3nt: TGTGCCAGCAGCCGAGGGGAAGGAGCTTTCTTT

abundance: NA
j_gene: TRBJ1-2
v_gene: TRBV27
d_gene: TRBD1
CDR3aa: CASRGTTGIYGYTF
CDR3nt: TGTGCCAGCAGGGGGACGACAGGGATCTATGGCTACACCTTC

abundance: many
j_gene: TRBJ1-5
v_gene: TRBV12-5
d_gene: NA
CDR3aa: CASGLEQAYSNQPQHF
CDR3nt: TGTGCTAGTGGTTTGGAACAGGCATATAGCAATCAGCCCCAGCATTTT

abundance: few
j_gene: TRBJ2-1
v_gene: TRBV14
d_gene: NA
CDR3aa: CASSQPTGQSSYNEQFF
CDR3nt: TGTGCCAGCAGCCAACCGACCGGACAAAGCTCCTACAATGAGCAGTTCTTC

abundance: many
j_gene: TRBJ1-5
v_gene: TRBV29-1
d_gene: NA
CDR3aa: CSVEDGYNQPQHF
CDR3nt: TGCAGCGTTGAGGACGGGTACAATCAGCCCCAGCATTTT

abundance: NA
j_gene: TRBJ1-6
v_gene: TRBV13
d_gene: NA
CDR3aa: CASSAIPGEPPLHF
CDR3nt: TGTGCCAGCAGCGCAATTCCGGGGGAGCCACCCCTCCACTTT

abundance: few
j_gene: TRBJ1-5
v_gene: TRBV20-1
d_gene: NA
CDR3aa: CSARVGNSNQPQHF
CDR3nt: TGCAGTGCTAGAGTCGGGAATAGCAATCAGCCCCAGCATTTT